The 32 T cell receptor beta chains below come from one sample, sequenced in a study of cytomegalovirus exposure and HLA in healthy donors. The primer mix had 60 Vbeta and 13 Jbeta primers. Using immunoSEQ multiplex PCR, the repertoire was profiled, and TCRdb retains in-frame clones only, with some absent. The table lists around 62,000 clones, roughly 80% of them singletons. The sequenced material came from PBMCs. These receptors all stem from a woman aged 25-40 years in good health and CMV-seronegative.

V gene TRBV5-1 combines with J gene TRBJ2-2, with 9 bases lining up with TRBD2. The J segment lost 2 bases and the V segment lost 0 bases, leaving 11 bases of the junction unmatched. This CDR3 has 19 residues. Germline V gives CDR1 SGHRS, CDR2 YFSETQ. The CDR3 region has the DNA TGCGCCAGCAGCTTGGTTCCTGGCGGGGGGGGGATAAACACCGGGGAGCTGTTTTTT. It is translated as CASSLVPGGGGINTGELFF.

The gene calls are TRBV11-2 and TRBJ1-5, with 11 bases that match TRBD1. V gave up 4 bases and J gave up 4 bases; unmatched junction bases: 9. The germline CDR1 and CDR2 sequences are SGHAT and FQNNGV. The CDR3 runs 17 residues. In DNA, the CDR3 is TGTGCCAGCAGCTCTAGGACAGGGGGCCGTGGGAATCAGCCCCAGCATTTT. Translated, it gives CASSSRTGGRGNQPQHF.

The chain has TRBV7-6 and TRBJ1-1; D gene uncertain. The germline CDR1 and CDR2 sequences are SGHVS and FNYEAQ. V dropped 4 bases and J dropped 2 bases, with 8 bases sitting between them. The CDR3 is made up of 13 amino acids. CDR3 sequence (DNA): TGTGCCAGCAGCTATACACGTAACACTGAAGCTTTCTTT. Amino acids: CASSYTRNTEAFF.

This clone occurred once. The CDR3 spells CSASTGGEFGYTF. In nucleotides, the CDR3 is TGCAGCGCGTCGACAGGGGGCGAATTTGGCTACACCTTC. The V gene is TRBV29-1, the J gene TRBJ1-2; 10 nucleotides line up with TRBD1. CDR1 SQVTM and CDR2 ANQGSEA come from the germline V gene. V lost 7 bases to trimming and J lost 7 bases; unmatched junction nucleotides: 9. CDR3 size: 13 residues.

V and J are TRBV9 and TRBJ1-3; 7 nucleotides align to TRBD1. The CDR3 extends over 16 amino acids. Germline lookup yields CDR1 SGDLS and CDR2 YYNGEE. V shed 3 bases, J shed 1 base, and the junction held 7 bases outside the gene matches. The DNA for the CDR3 is TGTGCCAGCAGCGCTCCGGGACAGAAGTCTGGAAACACCATATATTTT. It specifies CASSAPGQKSGNTIYF.

DNA for the CDR3: TGTGCCAGCAGCTCCCCAGGACTAGCGGGGGGGAATGAGCAGTTCTTC. It codes for CASSSPGLAGGNEQFF. V and J are TRBV7-8 and TRBJ2-1; 15 nucleotides agree with TRBD2. The CDR3 loop spans 16 amino acids. Per the germline V gene, CDR1 is SGHVS and CDR2 is FQNEAQ. V trimming: 4 bases; J trimming: 7 bases; junction bases outside the gene matches: 5.

For the CDR3, the DNA is TGCGCCAGCAGCTTGTCGGGACAGGGCAAGAACTATGGCTACACCTTC. Residues: CASSLSGQGKNYGYTF. The chain recombines TRBV5-1 with TRBJ1-2, with 9 bases lining up with TRBD1. The junction had 6 bases not matched to a gene; V was cut back by 1 base and J by 2 bases. The V gene's germline CDR1 is SGHRS and CDR2 YFSETQ. This CDR3 comprises 16 residues.

The V call is TRBV5-1, the J call TRBJ2-5; 7 nucleotides align to TRBD1. The J call may be in error: the DNA end matches TRBJ2-7 better. Germline values: CDR1 SGHRS, CDR2 YFSETQ. The CDR3 has 14 residues. The CDR3 spells CASSSGQNSYEQYF. The CDR3 DNA follows: TGCGCCAGCAGCTCGGGACAGAACTCCTACGAGCAGTACTTC.

V gene TRBV2 combines with J gene TRBJ2-3; D is perhaps TRBD1 (6 bases). The CDR3 extends over 14 amino acids. Germline V gene data show CDR1 as SNHLY and CDR2 as FYNNEI. Trimming pared 11 bases from V and 0 bases from J, leaving 15 bases between. The CDR3 loop is CAGVNDRSTDTQYF. The DNA for the CDR3 is TGTGCCGGGGTCAACGACAGGAGCACAGATACGCAGTATTTT.

This chain connects TRBV11-3 to TRBJ2-5; the D gene is possibly TRBD1 (6 bases). Per the germline V gene, CDR1 is SGHNT and CDR2 is YENEEA. V was pared by 2 bases and J by 2 bases, with 9 bases between. CDR3 length equals 14 residues. The CDR3 here is CASSLRGIQETQYF. For the CDR3, the DNA is TGTGCCAGCAGCTTAAGGGGGATTCAAGAGACCCAGTACTTC.

The V call is TRBV7-2, the J call TRBJ2-7; D gene unclear. Between the trimmed V and J ends, which lost 5 bases and 1 base, there was a span of 12 bases. Germline CDR1 reads SGHTA; CDR2 reads FQGNSA. This CDR3 has 14 amino acids. The DNA for the CDR3 is TGTGCCAGCAGCCAGCCAGGCAGGTCCTACGAGCAGTACTTC. Translated: CASSQPGRSYEQYF.

The chain has TRBV29-1 and TRBJ2-7, with 7 bases matching TRBD2. This CDR3 contains 13 residues. From germline, CDR1 is SQVTM and CDR2 ANQGSEA. Germline trimming cut 4 bases from V and 7 bases from J; bases unmatched to any gene: 10. The CDR3, as DNA: TGCAGCGTTGCGAGTACGGGGGGAGGAGAGCAGTACTTC. Residues: CSVASTGGGEQYF.

The V and J genes are TRBV11-2 and TRBJ2-3; 12 bases fit TRBD2. V trimming: 1 base; J trimming: 3 bases; junction bases outside the gene matches: 11. The CDR3 is 19 amino acids. Germline V CDR1 and CDR2: SGHAT, FQNNGV. CDR3 bases: TGTGCCAGCAGCTTAGTGGGGTCTAGCGGGGGGGCTTGGACAGATACGCAGTATTTT. This sequence encodes CASSLVGSSGGAWTDTQYF.

CDR3 residues: CASRPGSGELFF. The DNA of the CDR3 is TGTGCCAGCAGACCAGGGTCCGGGGAGCTGTTTTTT. This sequence joins TRBV28 and TRBJ2-2; weak D call: TRBD1 (5 bases). CDR1 and CDR2 from the germline V gene are MDHEN and SYDVKM. This CDR3 is built from 12 residues. Deletions cut 6 bases from V and 6 bases from J, with 8 bases between.

This clone was seen more than once but under ten times. V is TRBV6-4 and J is TRBJ2-1; D ambiguous. Germline V lookup: CDR1 MRHNA, CDR2 SNTAGT. This CDR3 spans 13 amino acids. With 10 bases removed from V and 0 bases from J, the gap between germline ends came to 10 bases. CDR3 amino acids: CATGPSSYNEQFF. The CDR3 DNA sequence: TGTGCCACGGGTCCGAGCTCCTACAATGAGCAGTTCTTC.

J is TRBJ2-5 and V is TRBV9; the match to TRBD2 covers 10 bases. The CDR3 runs to 17 residues. The J segment lost 2 bases and the V segment lost 0 bases, leaving 7 bases of the junction unmatched. CDR1 is SGDLS and CDR2 is YYNGEE in the germline V gene. The CDR3 coding sequence is TGTGCCAGCAGCGTAGGAGGTAGCGGGGGGTCGCAAGAGACCCAGTACTTC. Amino acid sequence: CASSVGGSGGSQETQYF. Using reference TRBV9 and TRBJ2-5 for the parts outside the CDR3, the full variable domain is DSGVTQTPKHLITATGQRVTLRCSPRSGDLSVYWYQQSLDQGLQFLIQYYNGEERAKGNILERFSAQQFPDLHSELNLSSLELGDSALYFCASSVGGSGGSQETQYFGPGTRLLVL.

The J gene is TRBJ2-5, the V gene TRBV9, with TRBD2 identical over 8 bases. This CDR3 region has 17 residues. Germline CDR1 is SGDLS and CDR2 is YYNGEE. J was trimmed by 5 bases and V by 0 bases; bases with no gene match: 12. The DNA for the CDR3 is TGTGCCAGCAGCGTAGCCAGCGGGGGCCCCTACGGCGAGACCCAGTACTTC. This codes for CASSVASGGPYGETQYF.

With respect to this clone: The junction departs from germline at one end; a sequencing error may be responsible. V and J are TRBV5-4 and TRBJ2-7; D is perhaps TRBD1 (7 bases). CDR3 size: 15 residues. CDR1 and CDR2 (germline): SGHNT, YYREEE (reference sequence). The CDR3 DNA reads TGTGCCAGCAGTTTGGGGGGACAGAATGACTACGAGCAGTACTTC. This codes for CASSLGGQNDYEQYF.

This clone was counted a single time. The CDR3 protein is CASSNEEPSGNTIYF. The CDR3 DNA reads as TGTGCCAGCAGCAACGAGGAACCCTCTGGAAACACCATATATTTT. V gene TRBV21-1 combines with J gene TRBJ1-3. TRBV21-1 is noted as a pseudogene. The CDR3 sequence is 15 residues long.

This clone has only one observation. The chain carries TRBV11-3 and TRBJ2-3; weak D call: TRBD1 (6 bases). The CDR3 is 16 amino acids. Trimming took off 1 base at V and 1 base at J, with 12 bases between the two ends. CDR1 is SGHNT and CDR2 is YENEEA in the germline V gene. The CDR3 coding sequence is TGTGCCAGCAGCTTAGCATGGGGGCCGGGCACAGATACGCAGTATTTT. Translating it yields CASSLAWGPGTDTQYF.

The CDR3 sequence is CASSLDTPNTEAFF. The CDR3, as DNA: TGTGCCAGCAGTTTAGACACTCCAAACACTGAAGCTTTCTTT. The chain is built from TRBV28 and TRBJ1-1; D is unclear. V was shortened by 2 bases and J by 2 bases, with 9 bases between the two germline ends. The CDR3 length is 14 residues. Germline V gene sequence: CDR1 MDHEN, CDR2 SYDVKM.

The chain carries TRBV7-8 and TRBJ1-3; no reliable D call. Trimming removed 6 bases from V and 4 bases from J, with 7 bases in between. CDR3 size: 12 residues. Germline V gives CDR1 SGHVS, CDR2 FQNEAQ. The DNA of the CDR3 is TGTGCCAGCAGTCATCAGGGAAACACCATATATTTT. Encoded protein: CASSHQGNTIYF. Based on the CDR3 plus reference TRBV7-8 and TRBJ1-3, the full variable domain is GAGVSQSPRYKVAKRGQDVALRCDPISGHVSLFWYQQALGQGPEFLTYFQNEAQLDKSGLPSDRFFAERPEGSVSTLKIQRTQQEDSAVYLCASSHQGNTIYFGEGSWLTVV.

This sequence joins TRBV15 and TRBJ1-4; 7 bases map to TRBD1. In germline, CDR1 is LNHNV, CDR2 YYDKDF (reference sequence). Trimming at V came to 1 base and at J to 7 bases, leaving 12 bases not matched to a gene. This CDR3 has 17 residues. The CDR3 spells CATSRGQGRGVTEKLFF. The CDR3 DNA follows: TGTGCCACCAGCAGAGGACAGGGAAGAGGGGTGACTGAAAAACTGTTTTTT. The complete variable domain, with remaining parts taken from reference TRBV15 and TRBJ1-4, reads DAMVIQNPRYQVTQFGKPVTLSCSQTLNHNVMYWYQQKSSQAPKLLFHYYDKDFNNEADTPDNFQSRRPNTSFCFLDIRSPGLGDTAMYLCATSRGQGRGVTEKLFFGSGTQLSVL.

V gene TRBV19 combines with J gene TRBJ1-1; tentatively, D is TRBD1 (5 bases). Germline loops: CDR1 LNHDA, CDR2 SQIVND (reference sequence). The CDR3 contains 14 residues. V lost 1 base and J lost 4, with 10 bases in between. DNA for the CDR3: TGTGCCAGTAGTATAGCCATTAGGGGCACTGAAGCTTTCTTT. It translates to CASSIAIRGTEAFF. The full variable domain, in which reference TRBV19 and TRBJ1-1 provide the parts outside the CDR3, is DGGITQSPKYLFRKEGQNVTLSCEQNLNHDAMYWYRQDPGQGLRLIYYSQIVNDFQKGDIAEGYSVSREKKESFPLTVTSAQKNPTAFYLCASSIAIRGTEAFFGQGTRLTVV.

This sequence joins TRBV6-1 and TRBJ2-7; tentative D call: TRBD1 (5 bases). Per germline, CDR1 MNHNS and CDR2 SASEGT. Trimming cost V 7 bases and J 1 base, with 11 bases left between them. This CDR3 comprises 13 residues. CDR3 in amino acids: CASNRAGSYEQYF. In DNA form, the CDR3 reads TGTGCCAGCAACCGGGCAGGGTCCTACGAGCAGTACTTC.

V is TRBV2 and J is TRBJ2-3; maybe TRBD1 (5 bases). The CDR3 has 15 residues. Trimming removed 0 bases from V and 3 bases from J, with 10 bases in between. Germline V gene sequence: CDR1 SNHLY, CDR2 FYNNEI. CDR3 in amino acids: CASSEAGASTDTQYF. The CDR3 nucleotides read TGTGCCAGCAGTGAAGCAGGGGCCTCTACAGATACGCAGTATTTT. The whole variable domain, filled in from reference TRBV2 and TRBJ2-3, reads EPEVTQTPSHQVTQMGQEVILRCVPISNHLYFYWYRQILGQKVEFLVSFYNNEISEKSEIFDDQFSVERPDGSNFTLKIRSTKLEDSAMYFCASSEAGASTDTQYFGPGTRLTVL.

The chain carries TRBV5-6 and TRBJ1-1, with TRBD1 as a possible D gene (6 bases). Germline values: CDR1 SGHDT, CDR2 YYEEEE. The CDR3 loop spans 14 amino acids. Deletions cut 10 bases from V and 6 bases from J, with 22 bases between. CDR3 protein: CAGRTRGGHAEAFF. For the CDR3, the DNA is TGTGCCGGAAGAACTAGGGGGGGGCACGCTGAAGCTTTCTTT.

The V and J genes are TRBV5-4 and TRBJ1-2, with D possibly matching TRBD1 (6 bases). V lost 5 bases and J 4 bases, leaving 12 bases between the germline ends. CDR1 SGHNT and CDR2 YYREEE come from the germline V gene (reference sequence). The CDR3 totals 13 residues. The chain's CDR3 is CASRPKDSYGYTF. The CDR3 bases are TGTGCCAGCAGACCTAAGGACAGCTATGGCTACACCTTC. Combining the CDR3 with reference TRBV5-4 and TRBJ1-2 gives the whole variable domain ETGVTQSPTHLIKTRGQQVTLRCSSQSGHNTVSWYQQALGQGPQFIFQYYREEENGRGNFPPRFSGLQFPNYSSELNVNALELDDSALYLCASRPKDSYGYTFGSGTRLTVV.

The chain carries TRBV4-1 and TRBJ1-1, with D perhaps TRBD1 (5 bases). Germline-derived CDR1 and CDR2 are MGHRA and YSYEKL. Trimming cost V 0 bases and J 5 bases, with 22 bases left between them. This CDR3 comprises 18 residues. CDR3: CASSQDKRRALGVTEAFF. DNA of the CDR3: TGCGCCAGCAGCCAAGATAAGAGACGAGCCCTAGGGGTGACTGAAGCTTTCTTT.

This clone was detected only a few times. The rearrangement links TRBV19 to TRBJ1-5; 12 bases are a match to TRBD1. The CDR3 length is 18 residues. V shed 3 bases, J shed 1 base, and the junction held 7 bases outside the gene matches. Per the germline V gene, CDR1 is LNHDA and CDR2 is SQIVND (reference sequence). The CDR3 reads CASSMRDRGRGSNQPQHF. For the CDR3, the DNA is TGTGCCAGTAGTATGAGGGACAGGGGGCGAGGGAGCAATCAGCCCCAGCATTTT. The variable domain in full, completed from reference TRBV19 and TRBJ1-5, reads DGGITQSPKYLFRKEGQNVTLSCEQNLNHDAMYWYRQDPGQGLRLIYYSQIVNDFQKGDIAEGYSVSREKKESFPLTVTSAQKNPTAFYLCASSMRDRGRGSNQPQHFGDGTRLSIL.

J is TRBJ2-1 and V is TRBV30; D might be TRBD1 (5 bases). Germline V gene sequence: CDR1 GTSNPN, CDR2 SVGIG (reference sequence). Trimming shortened V by 0 bases and J by 8 bases, and 14 bases separated the two germline ends. There are 14 residues in the CDR3. CDR3 residues: CAWSVRVGIDEQFF. CDR3 DNA: TGTGCCTGGAGTGTCAGGGTGGGGATCGATGAGCAGTTCTTC.

The V and J genes are TRBV19 and TRBJ2-5, with TRBD1 identical over 10 bases. This CDR3 is 14 amino acids long. The J segment lost 4 bases and the V segment lost 6 bases, leaving 5 bases of the junction unmatched. CDR1 LNHDA and CDR2 SQIVND come from the germline V gene (reference sequence). CDR3 nucleotide sequence: TGTGCCAGTAGCGTGACAGGGGGCGGAGAGACCCAGTACTTC. This gives the protein CASSVTGGGETQYF.